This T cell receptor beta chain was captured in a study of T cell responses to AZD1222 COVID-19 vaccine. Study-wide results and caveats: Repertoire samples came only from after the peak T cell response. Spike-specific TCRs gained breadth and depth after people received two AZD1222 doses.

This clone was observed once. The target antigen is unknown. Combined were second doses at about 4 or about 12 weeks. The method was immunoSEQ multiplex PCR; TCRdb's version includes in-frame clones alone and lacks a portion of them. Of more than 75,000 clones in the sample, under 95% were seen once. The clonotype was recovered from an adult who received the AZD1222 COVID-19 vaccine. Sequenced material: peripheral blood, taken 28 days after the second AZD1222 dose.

CDR3 in DNA: TGTGCCAGCAGTCAACAGTACTACGAGCAGTACTTC. It yields the protein CASSQQYYEQYF. This chain connects TRBV3-1 (or the pseudogene TRBV3-2) to TRBJ2-7, with D hard to call. The length of the CDR3 is 12 residues. Per germline, CDR1 LGHDT and CDR2 YNNKEL (reference sequence). The germline V and J ends were trimmed by 6 bases and 3 bases, with 9 bases remaining between them.